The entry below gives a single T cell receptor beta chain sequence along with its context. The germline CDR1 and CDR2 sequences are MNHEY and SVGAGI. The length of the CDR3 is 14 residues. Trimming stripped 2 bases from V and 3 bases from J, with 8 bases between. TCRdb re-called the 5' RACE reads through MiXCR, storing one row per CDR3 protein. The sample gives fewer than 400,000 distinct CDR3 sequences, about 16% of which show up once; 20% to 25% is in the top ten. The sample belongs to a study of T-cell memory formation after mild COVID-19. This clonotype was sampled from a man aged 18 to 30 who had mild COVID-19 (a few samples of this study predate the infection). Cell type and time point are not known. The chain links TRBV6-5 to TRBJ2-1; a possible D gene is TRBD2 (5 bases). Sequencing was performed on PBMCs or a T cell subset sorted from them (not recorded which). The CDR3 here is CASSYTGNYNEQFF. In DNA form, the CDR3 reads TGTGCCAGCAGTTACACCGGGAACTACAATGAGCAGTTCTTC.